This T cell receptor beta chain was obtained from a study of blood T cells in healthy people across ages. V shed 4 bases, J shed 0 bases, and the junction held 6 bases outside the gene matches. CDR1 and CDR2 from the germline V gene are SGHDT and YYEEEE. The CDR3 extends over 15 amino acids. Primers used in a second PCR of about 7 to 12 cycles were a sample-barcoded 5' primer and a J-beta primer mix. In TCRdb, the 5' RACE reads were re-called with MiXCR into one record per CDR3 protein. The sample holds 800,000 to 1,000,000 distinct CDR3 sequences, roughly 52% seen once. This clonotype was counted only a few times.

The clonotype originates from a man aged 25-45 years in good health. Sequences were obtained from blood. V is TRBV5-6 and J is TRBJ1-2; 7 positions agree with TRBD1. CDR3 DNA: TGTGCCAGCAGCCCGGGACAGCTCGCTAACTATGGCTACACCTTC. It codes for CASSPGQLANYGYTF.